The T cell receptor beta chain under discussion was sequenced for a study of cytomegalovirus exposure and HLA in healthy donors. Study-level results: Many donors carried some public TCRs, although rarity characterized most TCR sequences. CMV serostatus stood as the only immune exposure information on hand. As a later analysis showed, a missense DCLRE1C variant was linked to trimming of TCR beta V- and J-genes.

60 Vbeta and 13 Jbeta primers were used in PCR. Sequenced by immunoSEQ multiplex PCR; TCRdb stores in-frame clones only, minus some. Of 90,000 or so clones listed, 65% to 90% are singletons. The germline V gene encodes CDR1 MGHRA and CDR2 YSYEKL. After removal of 1 base from V and 0 bases from J, the junction contained 8 bases not matched to a gene. The CDR3 sequence is 19 residues long. Worth noting for this clone: The antigen remains undetermined.

The sequencing input was PBMCs. The receptor comes from a young man in good health and CMV-seropositive. The chain combines TRBV4-1 with TRBJ2-1; 11 positions match TRBD2. CDR3 DNA: TGCGCCAGCAGCCAAGGACTAGCGGGAAGTACCCCCTCCTACAATGAGCAGTTCTTC. This codes for CASSQGLAGSTPSYNEQFF.